This T cell receptor (beta chain) was identified during a study of cytomegalovirus exposure and HLA in healthy donors. TCRdb's table, derived via immunoSEQ multiplex PCR, lists solely in-frame clones and lacks some. The table records hundreds of thousands of clones, 86% of them present only once. Germline CDR1 MNHNS, CDR2 SASEGT. The V end lost 6 bases, the J end lost 2 bases, and 14 bases lay between the germline ends. This CDR3 contains 14 residues. The chain has TRBV6-1 and TRBJ2-7; D gene unclear. Sample: PBMCs. The TCR originated in a woman between 18 and 29 years old in good health and CMV-seronegative. CDR3 sequence (DNA): TGTGCCAGCAGGGAAAGACACGGTACCTACGAGCAGTACTTC. Translating gives CASRERHGTYEQYF.